This T cell receptor beta chain was observed in a study of control samples from healthy donors and cancer patients. The CDR3 extends over 16 amino acids. J lost 0 bases, V lost 8 bases, and 8 bases had no gene match. Germline V gives CDR1 KGHDR, CDR2 SFDVKD. TCRdb's table, derived via immunoSEQ multiplex PCR, lists solely in-frame clones and lacks some. Counted here are roughly 120,000 clones, 93% occurring once; the ten biggest clones make up roughly 2.7%. The receptor's source is a man aged 30 to 39 in good health. Material for sequencing was blood. The gene calls are TRBV24-1 and TRBJ2-2; 7 nucleotides align to TRBD1. For the CDR3, the DNA is TGTGCCACCACCCGAACCGGGACAGCGAACACCGGGGAGCTGTTTTTT. As protein: CATTRTGTANTGELFF.